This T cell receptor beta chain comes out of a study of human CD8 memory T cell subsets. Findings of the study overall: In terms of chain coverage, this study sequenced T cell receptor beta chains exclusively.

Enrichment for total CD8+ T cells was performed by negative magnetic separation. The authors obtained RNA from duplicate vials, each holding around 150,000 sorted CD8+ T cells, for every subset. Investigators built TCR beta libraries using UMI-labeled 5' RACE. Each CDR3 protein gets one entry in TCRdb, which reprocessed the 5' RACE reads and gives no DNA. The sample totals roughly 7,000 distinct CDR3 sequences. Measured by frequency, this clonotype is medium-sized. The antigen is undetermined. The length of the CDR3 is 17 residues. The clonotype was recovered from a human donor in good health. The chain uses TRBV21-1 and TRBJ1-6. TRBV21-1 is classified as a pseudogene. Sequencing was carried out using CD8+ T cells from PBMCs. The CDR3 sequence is CASSKLAPTWFYSPLHF.